The following is a T cell receptor beta chain sequence with its context. Antigen specificity is unknown. The sample belongs to a study of T cell repertoires in cytomegalovirus infection. The wider study: Through public TCR beta signatures, both CMV infection and matching HLA type were indicated. Findings of the study overall: Public TCR beta family frequency separated CMV-and-HLA carriers, including in an independent cohort. The ex vivo response was dominated by HLA-C-restricted CMV-specific TCR beta clonotypes.

Each CDR3 protein is one row after TCRdb ran MiXCR on the reads. The sample contains 100,000 or so distinct CDR3 sequences, less than 25% of which appear only once. Germline trimming cut 9 bases from V and 9 bases from J; bases unmatched to any gene: 13. The germline V gene encodes CDR1 MNHEY and CDR2 SVGAGI. The CDR3 length is 14 residues. The chain carries TRBV6-5 and TRBJ2-1; 8 bases align to TRBD2. Source material: CD8+ T cells from PBMCs. This receptor was identified in a human donor in good health (CMV status not recorded). Some clones in this sample may be carry-over from other donors' samples. The CDR3 spells CASKPGLVNVEQFF. As DNA, the CDR3 is TGTGCCAGTAAACCGGGACTAGTTAACGTTGAGCAGTTCTTC.